The 18 T cell receptor beta chains in this list originate from one sample, sequenced in a study of blood T cell repertoires in COVID-19. TCRdb keeps only in-frame clones here, not all; method: immunoSEQ multiplex PCR. The sample has 310,000 or so clones; about nine tenths are singletons. The sample comprised peripheral blood. These receptors all stem from a man in his thirties or forties with COVID-19, enrolled during active disease.

The rearrangement joins TRBV3-1 (or the pseudogene TRBV3-2) to TRBJ1-2, with TRBD1 matching 7 bases. Germline-derived CDR1 and CDR2 are LGHDT and YNNKEL (reference sequence). This CDR3 contains 15 residues. J was trimmed by 1 base and V by 7 bases; bases with no gene match: 9. CDR3 sequence reads: CASTRDREGNYGYTF. The DNA of the CDR3 is TGTGCCAGCACCCGAGACAGGGAAGGTAACTATGGCTACACCTTC.

The chain recombines TRBV5-4 with TRBJ2-5; 14 positions match TRBD2. Germline V gene sequence: CDR1 SGHNT, CDR2 YYREEE (reference sequence). This CDR3 has 16 residues. The V and J ends lost 4 bases and 5 bases, in that order; junction bases with no gene match: 7. CDR3 nucleotides: TGTGCCAGCAGCCCTCGTGGACTAGCGGGAGGTGAGACCCAGTACTTC. This sequence encodes CASSPRGLAGGETQYF.

The CDR3 nucleotides are TGTGCCAGCAGCCAAGATATCAGGGGGATGAGGGGCTACACCTTC. This gives the protein CASSQDIRGMRGYTF. The rearrangement links TRBV3-1 (or the pseudogene TRBV3-2) to TRBJ1-2; 7 bases agree with TRBD1. This CDR3 region has 15 residues. From germline, CDR1 is LGHDT and CDR2 YNNKEL (reference sequence). The V gene end was trimmed by 0 bases and the J gene end by 8 bases; junction bases not matched to a gene: 9.

This clone was observed once. The chain employs TRBV20-1 and TRBJ1-5; TRBD1 matches at 7 bases. Germline V gene lookup returns CDR1 DFQATT and CDR2 SNEGSKA (reference sequence). The CDR3 is made up of 15 amino acids. The V segment lost 3 bases and the J segment 0 bases; nucleotides outside the gene matches: 5. CDR3 sequence: CSASWGQTSNQPQHF. CDR3 DNA: TGCAGTGCTAGTTGGGGACAGACTAGCAATCAGCCCCAGCATTTT.

The chain couples TRBV6-5 to TRBJ2-7; D unclear. The germline V and J ends were trimmed by 7 bases and 0 bases, with 10 bases remaining between them. Germline CDR1 is MNHEY and CDR2 is SVGAGI. CDR3 length: 13 residues. The DNA of the CDR3 is TGTGCCAGCAACCCCCCTAGCTCCTACGAGCAGTACTTC. It yields the protein CASNPPSSYEQYF.

This clone appeared a single time. This sequence joins TRBV7-7 and TRBJ2-1; possible D gene TRBD2, 5 bases. Germline V gene data show CDR1 as SSHAT and CDR2 as FNYEAQ (reference sequence). The length of the CDR3 is 14 residues. Between the trimmed V and J ends, which lost 0 bases and 7 bases, there was a span of 10 bases. CDR3 DNA: TGTGCCAGCAGCTTAGCGGAAGGCGGGAATGAGCAGTTCTTC. Its protein product is CASSLAEGGNEQFF.

The chain carries TRBV2 and TRBJ1-5; 10 nucleotides line up with TRBD1. CDR1 SNHLY and CDR2 FYNNEI come from the germline V gene. The CDR3 has 14 residues. J was trimmed by 5 bases and V by 5 bases; bases with no gene match: 3. This chain's CDR3 is CASSTGTGDQPQHF. CDR3 nucleotide sequence: TGTGCCAGCAGTACCGGGACAGGGGATCAGCCCCAGCATTTT.

This chain uses TRBV28 with TRBJ2-1; TRBD2 agrees at 15 bases. The V segment lost 5 bases and the J segment 8 bases; nucleotides outside the gene matches: 7. Germline V gives CDR1 MDHEN, CDR2 SYDVKM. The CDR3 has 16 residues. The CDR3 nucleotides are TGTGCCAGCAGTACGCGGACTAGCGGGAGGGCCCATGAGCAGTTCTTC. This sequence encodes CASSTRTSGRAHEQFF.

The chain couples TRBV29-1 to TRBJ2-3; 10 nucleotides match TRBD2. The V gene end was trimmed by 4 bases and the J gene end by 1 base; junction bases not matched to a gene: 2. The CDR3 extends over 14 amino acids. Germline V CDR1 and CDR2: SQVTM, ANQGSEA. The CDR3 nucleotides read TGCAGCGTTGGGACTAGCGGAGGCACAGATACGCAGTATTTT. Protein sequence: CSVGTSGGTDTQYF.

The genes are TRBV28 and TRBJ1-5; 9 bases are a match to TRBD1. The V segment lost 3 bases and the J segment 6 bases; nucleotides outside the gene matches: 3. Germline V gene sequence: CDR1 MDHEN, CDR2 SYDVKM. The CDR3 is 14 amino acids. CDR3 sequence (DNA): TGTGCCAGCAGTTTGACAGGGGGGGGTCAGCCCCAGCATTTT. Translated, it gives CASSLTGGGQPQHF.

The V call is TRBV28, the J call TRBJ2-7, with 8 bases fitting TRBD1. Germline V gene lookup returns CDR1 MDHEN and CDR2 SYDVKM. J lost 1 base, V lost 4 bases, and 3 bases had no gene match. CDR3 size: 14 residues. The CDR3 is CASSWTGTSYEQYF. The CDR3 DNA reads as TGTGCCAGCAGTTGGACAGGGACATCCTACGAGCAGTACTTC.

V and J are TRBV5-6 and TRBJ1-5; 12 bases are shared with TRBD1. CDR3 length: 18 residues. Germline CDR1 reads SGHDT; CDR2 reads YYEEEE. With 4 bases clipped from V and 2 bases from J, the junction kept 10 bases outside the gene matches. The CDR3: CASSLPGQGAEGNQPQHF. CDR3 bases: TGTGCCAGCAGCCTCCCGGGACAGGGGGCGGAAGGCAATCAGCCCCAGCATTTT.

This chain uses TRBV30 with TRBJ2-7; 7 bases match TRBD1. The germline V gene has CDR1 GTSNPN and CDR2 SVGIG (reference sequence). Germline trimming cut 1 base from V and 7 bases from J; bases unmatched to any gene: 4. CDR3 length: 12 amino acids. The CDR3 coding sequence is TGTGCCTGGAGTGAAGACAGGGCTGAGCAGTACTTC. It yields the protein CAWSEDRAEQYF.

The chain links TRBV29-1 to TRBJ1-2; the match to TRBD1 covers 8 bases. Trimming took 7 bases from V and 2 from J; bases not matched to a gene: 9. There are 14 residues in the CDR3. Germline CDR1 SQVTM, CDR2 ANQGSEA. The CDR3 is CSATNRQGNYGYTF. The CDR3 nucleotides are TGCAGCGCCACAAACCGACAGGGGAACTATGGCTACACCTTC.

Turning to this clone: Other DNA variants within this sample encode the same CDR3. CDR3 loop: CASSPREDYGYTF. CDR3 coding DNA: TGTGCCAGCAGCCCGCGGGAGGACTATGGCTACACCTTC. The J gene is TRBJ1-2, the V gene TRBV3-1 (or the pseudogene TRBV3-2); no firm D call. V was shortened by 4 bases and J by 3 bases, with 9 bases between the two germline ends. Germline CDR1 LGHDT, CDR2 YNNKEL (reference sequence). CDR3 length: 13 amino acids.

The CDR3 DNA follows: TGTGCCAGTAGTACCCAAGGACAGGGTGACTACGAGCAGTACTTC. It translates to CASSTQGQGDYEQYF. The chain is built from TRBV19 and TRBJ2-7, with 8 bases aligning to TRBD1. The junction had 8 bases not matched to a gene; V was cut back by 4 bases and J by 3 bases. The CDR3 runs to 15 residues. Germline V gene data show CDR1 as LNHDA and CDR2 as SQIVND (reference sequence).

The chain carries TRBV9 and TRBJ2-7; D remains unclear. The CDR3 is 15 amino acids. Germline loops: CDR1 SGDLS, CDR2 YYNGEE. V lost 2 bases, J lost 1 base, and 13 bases lay in between. The CDR3 DNA is TGTGCCAGCAGCGTTTCAACCTCCAGTTCCTACGAGCAGTACTTC. This sequence encodes CASSVSTSSSYEQYF.

There are a few counts of this clone. The chain joins TRBV30 to TRBJ1-2, with TRBD1 as a possible D gene (5 bases). V lost 7 bases to trimming and J lost 6 bases, with 21 bases between them. Germline V gene lookup returns CDR1 GTSNPN and CDR2 SVGIG (reference sequence). CDR3 length equals 14 residues. CDR3 region: CASAPRWGTDGYTF. CDR3 sequence (DNA): TGTGCCTCCGCCCCCAGGTGGGGGACTGATGGCTACACCTTC.